Each of the 25 T cell receptor beta chains below was sequenced from the same sample in a study of Ad26.COV2.S vaccination and SARS-CoV-2 variants. Treatment in this sample: 19 received Ad26.COV2.S at low or high dose, single or two shots; about 5 received placebo; per-sample allocation not given. Samples were taken on day 63 after the first vaccine or placebo injection. Sequencing was performed with immunoSEQ multiplex PCR; in TCRdb, only in-frame clones are kept and a portion is missing. The sample comprises about 680,000 clones, roughly 90% of which are singletons, and over 1.3% rests with the top ten. Material: peripheral blood, obtained in a trial of Ad26.COV2.S vaccine versus placebo. Source of these receptors: a person aged 18-65 years who received the Ad26.COV2.S COVID-19 vaccine or a placebo.

Details on this clone: The sample has other DNA sequences that encode this CDR3 too. This chain connects TRBV6-5 to TRBJ1-2, with 7 nucleotides matching TRBD1. The CDR3 totals 14 residues. CDR1 is MNHEY, CDR2 SVGAGI, per germline. V gave up 0 bases and J gave up 8 bases; unmatched junction bases: 6. Written as DNA, the CDR3 is TGTGCCAGCAGTTACTCTTACAGGGGATACGGCTACACCTTC. This translates into CASSYSYRGYGYTF.

The rearrangement joins TRBV30 to TRBJ1-3; D may be TRBD1 (5 bases). Germline V gene lookup returns CDR1 GTSNPN and CDR2 SVGIG (reference sequence). The CDR3 has 15 residues. V lost 4 bases to trimming and J lost 2 bases, with 15 bases between them. CDR3 nucleotides: TGTGCCTGGAAGTGGGGCAGAGCAGCTGGAAACACCATATATTTT. Protein: CAWKWGRAAGNTIYF.

The chain combines TRBV24-1 with TRBJ2-3; D gene unclear. Trimming took off 3 bases at V and 6 bases at J, with 12 bases between the two ends. The CDR3 consists of 14 residues. CDR1 KGHDR and CDR2 SFDVKD come from the germline V gene. The CDR3 sequence is CATSDALSGDTQYF. In DNA form, the CDR3 reads TGTGCCACCAGTGATGCCCTTTCCGGCGATACGCAGTATTTT.

This chain links TRBV6-5 with TRBJ1-6; D is unclear. The CDR3 totals 16 residues. Trimming took 3 bases from V and 0 from J, leaving 9 bases between them. Germline V gene sequence: CDR1 MNHEY, CDR2 SVGAGI. The CDR3 spells CASSYSMSSYNSPLHF. For the CDR3, the DNA is TGTGCCAGCAGTTATTCGATGAGCTCCTATAATTCACCCCTCCACTTT.

J is TRBJ2-2 and V is TRBV9, with TRBD1 matching over 7 bases. In germline, CDR1 is SGDLS, CDR2 YYNGEE. J was trimmed by 5 bases and V by 0 bases; bases with no gene match: 1. The CDR3 extends over 14 amino acids. The CDR3 loop is CASSVEQGTGELFF. CDR3 coding DNA: TGTGCCAGCAGCGTAGAACAGGGGACCGGGGAGCTGTTTTTT.

The chain links TRBV10-3 to TRBJ2-3; D remains ambiguous. The CDR3 covers 12 residues. Germline V gives CDR1 ENHRY, CDR2 SYGVKD. V was clipped by 3 bases and J by 1 base, with 2 bases between them. The CDR3 loop reads CAISDGTDTQYF. The CDR3 DNA follows: TGTGCCATCAGTGACGGCACAGATACGCAGTATTTT.

The chain uses TRBV7-9 and TRBJ2-1; 7 bases line up with TRBD2. The CDR3 extends over 16 amino acids. V lost 1 base to trimming and J lost 2 bases; unmatched junction nucleotides: 5. Germline V lookup: CDR1 SEHNR, CDR2 FQNEAQ (reference sequence). The CDR3 sequence is CASSLDAAGTYNEQFF. The CDR3 DNA reads TGTGCCAGCAGCTTAGATGCAGCGGGGACCTACAATGAGCAGTTCTTC.

A remark on this clone: The germline gene is not matched at one end of the junction; a read error may be the cause. The chain recombines TRBV18 with TRBJ1-1; possible D gene TRBD1, 6 bases. This CDR3 spans 13 amino acids. Germline-derived CDR1 and CDR2 are KGHSH and LQKENI. CDR3 loop: CASAPNREVRAFF. The CDR3, as DNA: TGTGCCAGCGCACCGAACAGGGAGGTCAGAGCTTTCTTT.

This clone has a handful of counts. V is TRBV10-2 and J is TRBJ1-3; D is ambiguous. There are 13 residues in the CDR3. Germline-derived CDR1 and CDR2 are WSHSY and SAAADI. V was trimmed by 0 bases and J by 3 bases, leaving 3 bases between them. The CDR3 DNA reads TGCGCCAGCAGTGAGTCGATTGGAAACACCATATATTTT. Translated: CASSESIGNTIYF.

This chain joins TRBV4-1 and TRBJ2-3; unclear D gene. CDR3 length equals 13 residues. V lost 0 bases to trimming and J lost 4 bases, with 5 bases between them. CDR1 MGHRA and CDR2 YSYEKL come from the germline V gene. The DNA of the CDR3 is TGCGCCAGCAGCCAAGAGGTCCCAGATACGCAGTATTTT. It is translated as CASSQEVPDTQYF.

This chain joins TRBV12-3 or TRBV12-4 and TRBJ2-3; the D call may be TRBD1 or TRBD2 (5 bases each). V dropped 8 bases and J dropped 12 bases, with 15 bases sitting between them. This CDR3 is built from 11 residues. The CDR3 nucleotides are TGTGCCAGCGCTGTGGGACCGACCCAGTATTTT. It encodes CASAVGPTQYF.

This chain links TRBV6-6 with TRBJ1-6; D might be TRBD1 (5 bases). The CDR3 runs to 15 residues. V was trimmed by 5 bases and J by 6 bases, leaving 14 bases between them. Per the germline V gene, CDR1 is MNHNY and CDR2 is SVGAGI (reference sequence). CDR3 region: CASSPRLGVNSPLHF. The CDR3 bases are TGTGCCAGCAGTCCCAGGTTGGGGGTTAATTCACCCCTCCACTTT.

The V gene is TRBV7-8, the J gene TRBJ2-3; D call uncertain. The germline V gene has CDR1 SGHVS and CDR2 FQNEAQ. V lost 3 bases, J lost 2 bases, and 9 bases lay in between. The CDR3 has 14 residues. This CDR3 is CASSFRPNTDTQYF. CDR3 nucleotide sequence: TGTGCCAGCAGCTTTAGACCCAACACAGATACGCAGTATTTT.

The rearrangement joins TRBV2 to TRBJ2-2, with D unclear. V lost 5 bases and J 7 bases, leaving 8 bases between the germline ends. The CDR3 is 12 residues long. CDR1 and CDR2 from the germline V gene are SNHLY and FYNNEI. The CDR3 nucleotides read TGTGCCAGCAGTTGGGAAGTCGGGGAGCTGTTTTTT. Protein product: CASSWEVGELFF. The variable domain in full, completed from reference TRBV2 and TRBJ2-2, reads EPEVTQTPSHQVTQMGQEVILRCVPISNHLYFYWYRQILGQKVEFLVSFYNNEISEKSEIFDDQFSVERPDGSNFTLKIRSTKLEDSAMYFCASSWEVGELFFGEGSRLTVL.

V is TRBV19 and J is TRBJ1-2, with D tentatively TRBD1 (5 bases). V was shortened by 5 bases and J by 4 bases, with 17 bases between the two germline ends. Per the germline V gene, CDR1 is LNHDA and CDR2 is SQIVND (reference sequence). The CDR3 contains 15 residues. CDR3 DNA: TGTGCCAGTAGTTTATCTAGACAGAGGGGCTATGGCTACACCTTC. Residues: CASSLSRQRGYGYTF.

This chain joins TRBV7-2 and TRBJ1-1; perhaps TRBD1 as D (6 bases). The V end was cut by 3 bases, the J end by 1 base, with 9 bases between. The CDR3 is 14 residues long. Germline V CDR1 and CDR2: SGHTA, FQGNSA. CDR3: CASSFGTSNTEAFF. CDR3 coding DNA: TGTGCCAGCAGCTTCGGGACATCGAACACTGAAGCTTTCTTT.

The genes are TRBV6-5 and TRBJ1-4; no clear D gene. The CDR3 loop spans 16 amino acids. V was cut by 6 bases and J by 0 bases, with 14 bases left in between. In germline, CDR1 is MNHEY, CDR2 SVGAGI. CDR3 in amino acids: CASSYGQPATNEKLFF. The CDR3 coding sequence is TGTGCCAGCAGCTACGGCCAACCTGCAACTAATGAAAAACTGTTTTTT.

The V call is TRBV7-9, the J call TRBJ2-7, with 9 bases matching TRBD1. Germline V gives CDR1 SEHNR, CDR2 FQNEAQ (reference sequence). V shed 5 bases and J 2 bases; nucleotides not matched to a gene: 7. The CDR3 is 15 amino acids. CDR3 nucleotides: TGTGCCAGCAGCACTTCCGGGACAGGGACCTACGAGCAGTACTTC. Protein: CASSTSGTGTYEQYF.

The table lists this clone with a few counts. The gene calls are TRBV5-4 and TRBJ2-7; D may be TRBD1 (6 bases). Germline CDR1 is SGHNT and CDR2 is YYREEE (reference sequence). V was trimmed by 0 bases and J by 1 base, leaving 17 bases between them. The CDR3 loop spans 17 amino acids. CDR3 sequence: CASSLGVYRQGSYEQYF. The CDR3 DNA is TGTGCCAGCAGCTTGGGAGTTTACAGGCAGGGGTCCTACGAGCAGTACTTC.

The J gene is TRBJ2-1, the V gene TRBV10-1, with 7 bases matching TRBD2. Germline V gene data show CDR1 as WNHNN and CDR2 as SYGVQD (reference sequence). The CDR3 sequence is 15 residues long. The ends lost 4 bases at V and 7 bases at J; junction bases unmatched: 10. The CDR3 nucleotides are TGCGCCAGCAGTGGTCGGGCGGGAGTCGGAAATGAGCAGTTCTTC. Protein product: CASSGRAGVGNEQFF.

The V call is TRBV19, the J call TRBJ2-7; 8 bases map to TRBD1. CDR3 length: 16 residues. Trimming at V came to 4 bases and at J to 6 bases, leaving 14 bases not matched to a gene. Germline CDR1 LNHDA, CDR2 SQIVND (reference sequence). The CDR3 here is CASSRTGTAFLGEQYF. The CDR3 region has the DNA TGTGCCAGTAGTAGGACAGGGACCGCGTTCTTGGGCGAGCAGTACTTC.

The chain is built from TRBV6-5 and TRBJ1-6; TRBD1 matches at 8 bases. Germline CDR1 reads MNHEY; CDR2 reads SVGAGI. CDR3 size: 14 residues. V lost 6 bases, J lost 8 bases, and 6 bases stayed unmatched. The CDR3 sequence: CASSIAGGYSPLHF. The CDR3 nucleotides read TGTGCCAGCAGCATAGCAGGGGGCTATTCACCCCTCCACTTT.

The genes are TRBV5-4 and TRBJ2-1, with a possible D match to TRBD2 (5 bases). V was shortened by 0 bases and J by 0 bases, with 10 bases between the two germline ends. Looked up from germline, CDR1 is SGHNT and CDR2 is YYREEE (reference sequence). This CDR3 region has 16 residues. CDR3 bases: TGTGCCAGCAGCTTGGGAAGCGACTACTCCTACAATGAGCAGTTCTTC. Protein sequence: CASSLGSDYSYNEQFF.

V gene TRBV19 combines with J gene TRBJ2-2; a weak D match, TRBD1 (5 bases). Trimming left V 5 bases short and J 0 bases short, with 16 bases between. The length of the CDR3 is 17 residues. From germline, CDR1 is LNHDA and CDR2 SQIVND (reference sequence). CDR3 bases: TGTGCCAGTAGTTCGGCCCAGGGCCACGCGAACACCGGGGAGCTGTTTTTT. This sequence encodes CASSSAQGHANTGELFF. Full variable domain (outside the CDR3, taken from reference TRBV19 and TRBJ2-2): DGGITQSPKYLFRKEGQNVTLSCEQNLNHDAMYWYRQDPGQGLRLIYYSQIVNDFQKGDIAEGYSVSREKKESFPLTVTSAQKNPTAFYLCASSSAQGHANTGELFFGEGSRLTVL.

This chain links TRBV4-2 with TRBJ1-4; 8 bases map to TRBD1. Germline CDR1 LGHNA, CDR2 YNFKEQ. The CDR3 has 15 residues. With 3 bases clipped from V and 3 bases from J, the junction kept 3 bases outside the gene matches. CDR3: CASSQDREANEKLFF. The CDR3 coding sequence is TGTGCCAGCAGCCAGGACAGGGAGGCTAATGAAAAACTGTTTTTT.